A single sample is the source of the 30 T cell receptor beta chains below, sequenced in a study of blood T cell repertoires in COVID-19 (dated by TCRdb to 2019 to 2021). The library was built by means of the immunoSEQ multiplex PCR assay. TCRdb stores this immuneACCESS table with in-frame sequences only. Part of the clones is absent; in the studies checked, under half of the shortfall reflects unresolved V genes, and no reason is known for the rest. The sample table shows about 210,000 clones, and approximately 85% are seen once. Roughly 5.5% of the sample is taken by the ten largest. The sequenced sample was peripheral blood. These receptors all come from a woman between 70 and 85 years old with COVID-19, enrolled during active disease.

This clone turned up a few times. V gene TRBV28 combines with J gene TRBJ2-2; D unclear. V lost 7 bases and J 10 bases, leaving 13 bases between the germline ends. The CDR3 runs to 12 residues. The V gene's germline CDR1 is MDHEN and CDR2 SYDVKM. The CDR3 spells CASTTLEKELFF. The CDR3, as DNA: TGTGCCAGCACCACCCTAGAAAAGGAGCTGTTTTTT.

The table lists this clone with a few counts. V is TRBV6-2 or TRBV6-3 and J is TRBJ2-7, with D possibly being TRBD1 (6 bases). The CDR3 consists of 13 residues. Trimming took 5 bases from V and 5 from J, leaving 13 bases between them. The V gene's germline CDR1 is MNHEY and CDR2 SVGEGT. The CDR3 DNA follows: TGTGCCAGCAGTACGCAACAGGGCAACGAGCAGTACTTC. It specifies CASSTQQGNEQYF.

This rearrangement joins TRBV4-3 to TRBJ1-2, with 7 bases matching TRBD1. V shed 4 bases, J shed 2 bases, and the junction held 10 bases outside the gene matches. Germline loops: CDR1 LGHNA, CDR2 YSLEER. CDR3 length equals 16 residues. CDR3 DNA: TGCGCCAGCAGCCCTTCACCGGGACAGCAAAACTATGGCTACACCTTC. Its protein product is CASSPSPGQQNYGYTF.

V gene TRBV25-1 combines with J gene TRBJ2-7, with D hard to call. Trimming removed 5 bases at V and 3 bases at J, with 17 bases between. Germline V gives CDR1 MGHDK, CDR2 SYGVNS. The CDR3 length is 15 residues. This CDR3 is CASSPHHLLNYEQYF. The CDR3 DNA sequence: TGTGCCAGCAGTCCCCACCATTTACTCAACTACGAGCAGTACTTC.

The J gene is TRBJ1-6, the V gene TRBV27; 7 bases match TRBD1. Trimming cost V 5 bases and J 8 bases; bases outside gene matches: 12. The CDR3 runs to 16 residues. Germline V gene lookup returns CDR1 MNHEY and CDR2 SMNVEV (reference sequence). CDR3 bases: TGTGCCAGCAGTGCAAAACACAGGGGTAGGGATTCACCCCTCCACTTT. As protein: CASSAKHRGRDSPLHF.

The rearrangement joins TRBV18 to TRBJ1-1, with D possibly being TRBD1 (6 bases). V lost 2 bases and J lost 0, with 16 bases in between. CDR3 length equals 17 residues. Germline loops: CDR1 KGHSH, CDR2 LQKENI. As DNA, the CDR3 is TGTGCCAGCTCACCAACGGGCCAGGGGCTAATGAACACTGAAGCTTTCTTT. Its translation: CASSPTGQGLMNTEAFF.

This chain uses TRBV3-1 (or the pseudogene TRBV3-2) with TRBJ1-6; D call uncertain. This CDR3 is 14 amino acids long. With 1 base removed from V and 7 bases from J, the gap between germline ends came to 8 bases. CDR1 and CDR2 from the germline V gene are LGHDT and YNNKEL (reference sequence). DNA of the CDR3: TGTGCCAGCAGCCAAGGGACTCCGAATTCACCCCTCCACTTT. Protein sequence: CASSQGTPNSPLHF.

The rearrangement uses TRBV7-6 and TRBJ1-2; a possible D gene is TRBD1 (5 bases). Germline V CDR1 and CDR2: SGHVS, FNYEAQ. Deletions cut 1 base from V and 4 bases from J, with 13 bases between. The CDR3 runs 15 residues. In DNA, the CDR3 is TGTGCCAGCAGCTTAGGGGGGGGAACACCCTATGGCTACACCTTC. This sequence encodes CASSLGGGTPYGYTF.

This clone has a single count. This chain uses TRBV28 with TRBJ1-1, with D possibly being TRBD1 (5 bases). CDR3 length: 13 amino acids. The V and J ends lost 7 bases and 0 bases respectively, with 9 bases between them. Germline lookup yields CDR1 MDHEN and CDR2 SYDVKM. In DNA, the CDR3 is TGTGCCAGCATAAGACAGCTGAACACTGAAGCTTTCTTT. This translates into CASIRQLNTEAFF.

The chain links TRBV10-3 to TRBJ2-3; 7 bases match TRBD1. The germline gives CDR1 ENHRY, CDR2 SYGVKD. There are 17 residues in the CDR3. J gave up 0 bases and V 6 bases, and 12 bases lay outside the gene matches. CDR3 nucleotides: TGTGCCATCAGCCTCACTCGACAGGGAACCAGCACAGATACGCAGTATTTT. Protein product: CAISLTRQGTSTDTQYF.

The V call is TRBV10-2, the J call TRBJ2-2, with 11 bases aligning to TRBD1. The J segment lost 7 bases and the V segment lost 6 bases, leaving 19 bases of the junction unmatched. The CDR3 has 19 amino acids. Germline V lookup: CDR1 WSHSY, CDR2 SAAADI. The CDR3 here is CASSSKMTAGQGVYGELFF. CDR3 nucleotides: TGCGCCAGCAGCTCTAAAATGACCGCGGGACAGGGGGTATACGGGGAGCTGTTTTTT.

In its sample, this clone was seen once. The chain joins TRBV5-1 to TRBJ1-1; D unclear. Per the germline V gene, CDR1 is SGHRS and CDR2 is YFSETQ. V was clipped by 6 bases and J by 5 bases, with 14 bases between them. The CDR3 totals 13 residues. The CDR3 nucleotides are TGCGCCAGCAAATCAAACCCGAGAACTGAAGCTTTCTTT. Amino acids: CASKSNPRTEAFF.

This clone was detected only a few times. The chain links TRBV19 to TRBJ2-7; the match to TRBD1 covers 8 bases. Germline CDR1 is LNHDA and CDR2 is SQIVND (reference sequence). This CDR3 has 15 amino acids. Trimming cost V 1 base and J 2 bases; bases outside gene matches: 4. The CDR3 sequence is CASSIAGQGTYEQYF. CDR3 nucleotide sequence: TGTGCCAGTAGTATAGCAGGACAGGGAACCTACGAGCAGTACTTC.

The V call is TRBV27, the J call TRBJ1-1; D possibly corresponds to TRBD1 (5 bases). The ends were cut back, 0 bases at V and 1 base at J, with 24 bases in the middle. Germline assignment: CDR1 MNHEY and CDR2 SMNVEV (reference sequence). This CDR3 is 20 amino acids long. For the CDR3, the DNA is TGTGCCAGCAGTTTATCTGTGGAGAGAAGGGGTATAGGGGCGAACACTGAAGCTTTCTTT. Residues: CASSLSVERRGIGANTEAFF.

V usage is TRBV11-2 and J usage is TRBJ2-7; 7 bases fit TRBD1. CDR3 length: 13 residues. V lost 6 bases to trimming and J lost 3 bases; unmatched junction nucleotides: 5. The germline gives CDR1 SGHAT, CDR2 FQNNGV. In DNA, the CDR3 is TGTGCCAGCAGTGTGGGACAGTTCTACGAGCAGTACTTC. Translated, it gives CASSVGQFYEQYF.

This clone was counted only a few times. The V call is TRBV18, the J call TRBJ1-2, with no clear D. The CDR3 length is 14 residues. CDR1 and CDR2 from the germline V gene are KGHSH and LQKENI. Trimming stripped 2 bases from V and 3 bases from J, with 10 bases between. The CDR3 is CASSPRASDYGYTF. The CDR3 nucleotides are TGTGCCAGCTCACCAAGAGCTAGCGACTATGGCTACACCTTC.

This chain uses TRBV6-6 with TRBJ2-3, with 7 positions matching TRBD2. J gave up 0 bases and V 5 bases, and 5 bases lay outside the gene matches. The CDR3 is made up of 15 amino acids. Germline V gives CDR1 MNHNY, CDR2 SVGAGI (reference sequence). The CDR3 protein is CASSLGGTSTDTQYF. CDR3 in DNA: TGTGCCAGCAGTCTCGGGGGGACCAGCACAGATACGCAGTATTTT.

The chain employs TRBV7-2 and TRBJ1-6; D remains unclear. Germline assignment: CDR1 SGHTA and CDR2 FQGNSA. This CDR3 region has 15 residues. V lost 6 bases to trimming and J lost 8 bases, with 17 bases between them. In DNA, the CDR3 is TGTGCCAGCAGTTCTGGCCTTCCGGAGTATTCACCCCTCCACTTT. Translating gives CASSSGLPEYSPLHF.

The rearrangement uses TRBV10-3 and TRBJ2-7, with 7 positions matching TRBD1. CDR3 length: 13 residues. V was pared by 6 bases and J by 0 bases, with 2 bases of the junction left unmatched. Germline CDR1 reads ENHRY; CDR2 reads SYGVKD. This CDR3 reads CAIRDRSSYEQYF. The CDR3 DNA sequence: TGTGCCATCAGGGACAGGAGCTCCTACGAGCAGTACTTC.

J is TRBJ1-1 and V is TRBV5-6; D perhaps matches TRBD1 (6 bases). The CDR3 has 13 amino acids. CDR1 SGHDT and CDR2 YYEEEE come from the germline V gene. Deletions cut 6 bases from V and 5 bases from J, with 14 bases between. The CDR3 sequence is CASILQGGTEAFF. CDR3 DNA: TGTGCCAGCATTTTACAGGGTGGAACTGAAGCTTTCTTT.

The chain employs TRBV3-1 (or the pseudogene TRBV3-2) and TRBJ1-3, with D uncertain. There are 14 residues in the CDR3. V dropped 3 bases and J dropped 0 bases, with 6 bases sitting between them. Germline CDR1 reads LGHDT; CDR2 reads YNNKEL (reference sequence). CDR3 region: CASSHRYSGNTIYF. The CDR3 DNA follows: TGTGCCAGCAGCCATCGGTACTCTGGAAACACCATATATTTT.

The CDR3 nucleotides read TGCAGCGTTTGGCAGGGGGTGCGGAATGGCTACACCTTC. Amino acid sequence: CSVWQGVRNGYTF. The chain recombines TRBV29-1 with TRBJ1-2, with 7 nucleotides matching TRBD1. Germline values: CDR1 SQVTM, CDR2 ANQGSEA. The ends lost 5 bases at V and 6 bases at J; junction bases unmatched: 9. The CDR3 has 13 residues.

The V gene is TRBV6-5, the J gene TRBJ1-2, with D possibly matching TRBD1 (5 bases). Trimming took 2 bases from V and 5 from J, leaving 18 bases between them. The CDR3 is made up of 16 amino acids. The germline gives CDR1 MNHEY, CDR2 SVGAGI. The CDR3 nucleotides read TGTGCCAGCAGTTACGCGATCAGGGTGGTAGTATATGGCTACACCTTC. Translated, it gives CASSYAIRVVVYGYTF.

V is TRBV19 and J is TRBJ1-2; weak D call: TRBD1 (5 bases). V was clipped by 10 bases and J by 4 bases, with 16 bases between them. Germline V CDR1 and CDR2: LNHDA, SQIVND (reference sequence). The CDR3 runs 13 residues. The CDR3 nucleotides are TGTGCCATCTCCGCGGGGCTCAGCTATGGCTACACCTTC. Protein: CAISAGLSYGYTF.

The CDR3 sequence: CASSSGQGAGNTIYF. The CDR3 DNA follows: TGTGCCAGCTCGTCTGGACAGGGAGCAGGAAACACCATATATTTT. The chain uses TRBV18 and TRBJ1-3; 8 positions agree with TRBD1. CDR1 KGHSH and CDR2 LQKENI come from the germline V gene. This CDR3 is built from 15 residues. The ends lost 6 bases at V and 4 bases at J; junction bases unmatched: 8.

J is TRBJ1-3 and V is TRBV2; D is possibly TRBD1 (5 bases). CDR1 is SNHLY, CDR2 FYNNEI, per germline. V was pared by 7 bases and J by 0 bases, with 10 bases between. The CDR3 spans 14 residues. The CDR3 region is CASKTGRSGNTIYF. The CDR3 bases are TGTGCCAGCAAAACAGGCCGCTCTGGAAACACCATATATTTT.

This rearrangement joins TRBV28 to TRBJ1-1; D unclear. CDR1 MDHEN and CDR2 SYDVKM come from the germline V gene. The V gene lost 1 base and the J gene lost 1 base, with 7 bases spanning the gap. This CDR3 region has 14 residues. The CDR3 DNA is TGTGCCAGCAGTTTATTACCAGGGAACACTGAAGCTTTCTTT. Its translation is CASSLLPGNTEAFF.

The chain uses TRBV7-9 and TRBJ1-3, with D tentatively TRBD1 (5 bases). CDR3 size: 15 residues. Germline V CDR1 and CDR2: SEHNR, FQNEAQ (reference sequence). The V end lost 2 bases, the J end lost 7 bases, and 15 bases lay between the germline ends. The CDR3 DNA follows: TGTGCCAGCAGCTTACTCACAGGCGGACGGAACACCATATATTTT. The encoded protein is CASSLLTGGRNTIYF.

J is TRBJ1-3 and V is TRBV30, with TRBD1 as a possible D gene (5 bases). Germline V lookup: CDR1 GTSNPN, CDR2 SVGIG (reference sequence). V gave up 1 base and J gave up 0 bases, with 10 bases separating them. The CDR3 length is 15 residues. CDR3 in DNA: TGTGCCTGGAGTGCCCCACAGGTCTCTGGAAACACCATATATTTT. This encodes CAWSAPQVSGNTIYF. Complete variable domain (other parts from reference TRBV30 and TRBJ1-3): SQTIHQWPATLVQPVGSPLSLECTVEGTSNPNLYWYRQAAGRGLQLLFYSVGIGQISSEVPQNLSASRPQDRQFILSSKKLLLSDSGFYLCAWSAPQVSGNTIYFGEGSWLTVV.

The genes are TRBV5-1 and TRBJ2-1; perhaps TRBD2 as D (5 bases). This CDR3 region has 15 residues. V was pared by 0 bases and J by 6 bases, with 13 bases between. CDR1 and CDR2 (germline): SGHRS, YFSETQ. For the CDR3, the DNA is TGCGCCAGCAGCTTGGAGGCTAGCCCCTTCAATGAGCAGTTCTTC. It yields the protein CASSLEASPFNEQFF. Full variable domain (remainder filled in from reference TRBV5-1 and TRBJ2-1): KAGVTQTPRYLIKTRGQQVTLSCSPISGHRSVSWYQQTPGQGLQFLFEYFSETQRNKGNFPGRFSGRQFSNSRSEMNVSTLELGDSALYLCASSLEASPFNEQFFGPGTRLTVL.